This TCR beta chain was observed in a study of T-cell reconstitution after alpha-beta-depleted transplantation in children. General study findings and limits: Day-60 TCRbeta diversity that was high in some patients was derived from surviving recipient T cells and thymic progenitors. It was reported that alpha-beta T cells came from several hundred expanded graft clones (about two months after transplant). Counts and diversity of T cells one year after transplant came mostly from newly produced T cells.

CDR3 length equals 15 residues. Germline CDR1 is LNHDA and CDR2 is SQIVND (reference sequence). Molecular barcoding with unique molecular identifiers was used for the TCRbeta library. TCRdb re-called the PCR reads with MiXCR, one entry per CDR3 protein. This table holds over 200,000 distinct CDR3 sequences, approximately 11% found once. As for this clonotype: Its antigen is not known. Its ends do not fully match the called genes, so a read error is possible.

The TCR sequence derives from a child under three years old with acute myeloid leukemia, due to receive a stem cell transplant. The V call is TRBV19, the J call TRBJ1-5; D is unclear. The material sequenced was PBMCs, taken before TCRalphabeta/CD19-depleted stem cell transplant. CDR3 protein: CASSIDGLGNQPQHF. CDR3 sequence (DNA): TGTGCCAGTAGTATAGATGGCCTGGGCAATCAGCCTCAGCATTTT.